The following is a T cell receptor (beta chain) sequence with its context. Its antigen is currently unknown. The CDR3 runs to 14 residues. The germline V gene has CDR1 LNHDA and CDR2 SQIVND (reference sequence). Trimming took 6 bases from V and 4 from J, leaving 16 bases between them. This sample stems from a study of human T cells and chemical hapten exposure. At the level of the study: Each patient's scalp received weekly diphenylcyclopropenone throughout the approximately 25-week study. Study findings and constraints: Patch test score was positively correlated with the counts of TCRs that had expanded at PT1.

In the library, unique molecular identifiers were attached to individual cDNA molecules. TCRdb fed the RACE reads into MiXCR, producing one record per CDR3 protein. Among fewer than 140,000 distinct CDR3 sequences, about 12% were seen once, and the ten largest hold 1.6%. As for time point: pre-sensitization, week 0. Treatment indicated: therapeutic diphenylcyclopropenone sensitization with weekly scalp DPC. This chain links TRBV19 with TRBJ2-7, with D uncertain. The starting material was whole blood, obtained in connection with sensitization to the hapten diphenylcyclopropenone (DPC). The sequence came from a woman aged 45 to 65 with alopecia areata. Some clones in this sample may be carry-over from other donors' samples. This CDR3 is CASRPTATVYEQYF. Written as DNA, the CDR3 is TGTGCCAGTAGACCAACGGCCACCGTTTACGAGCAGTACTTC.